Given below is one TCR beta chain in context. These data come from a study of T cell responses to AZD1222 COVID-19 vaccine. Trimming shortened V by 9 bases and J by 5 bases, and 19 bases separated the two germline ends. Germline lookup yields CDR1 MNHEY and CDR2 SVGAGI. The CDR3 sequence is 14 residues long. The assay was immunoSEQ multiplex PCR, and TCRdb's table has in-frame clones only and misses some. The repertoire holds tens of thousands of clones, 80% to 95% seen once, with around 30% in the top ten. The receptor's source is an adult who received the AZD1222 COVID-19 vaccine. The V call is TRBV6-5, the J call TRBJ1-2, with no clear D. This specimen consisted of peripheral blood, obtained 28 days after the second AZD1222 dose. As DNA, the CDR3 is TGTGCCAGTGCAGCCTTGGTTACTCTTTATGGCTACACCTTC. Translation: CASAALVTLYGYTF.